This T cell receptor (beta chain) stems from a study of T cell responses to AZD1222 COVID-19 vaccine. The CDR3 totals 15 residues. The germline gives CDR1 LNHDA, CDR2 SQIVND (reference sequence). The J segment lost 0 bases and the V segment lost 5 bases, leaving 3 bases of the junction unmatched. Both about-4-week and about-12-week second-dose recipients were combined. Comment on this clone: The target antigen is unknown.

Study-wide findings and caveats: In a largely white British group with more females than males, clonal diversity was possibly underestimated.

The assay was immunoSEQ multiplex PCR, and TCRdb's table has in-frame clones only and misses some. The sample carries over 85,000 clones, 70% to 90% recorded once. This chain links TRBV19 with TRBJ2-1, with 8 positions matching TRBD1. This clonotype originated in an adult who received the AZD1222 COVID-19 vaccine. Here the sequenced sample was peripheral blood, taken 28 days after the second AZD1222 dose. For the CDR3, the DNA is TGTGCCAGTAGTTCGACAGGGGCCTCCTACAATGAGCAGTTCTTC. Amino acids: CASSSTGASYNEQFF.